The rows below give T cell receptor beta chains drawn from one sample of a study of blood T cells in healthy people across ages. A single record per CDR3 protein comes from TCRdb applying MiXCR to the 5' RACE reads. The sample has some 550,000 distinct CDR3 sequences; under 55% are singletons. The sample was blood. These receptors all come from a man at least 80 years old in good health. CDR3s include the opening cysteine and the closing phenylalanine or tryptophan. Fields, in order: J gene, CDR3 length, D gene, clone size, V gene, CDR3 protein, CDR3 DNA. D genes are given only for firm matches. Clone size is stated in some rows and not others, as once, few, many or a class when expanded.

>TRBJ2-7|14|-|many|TRBV20-1
CSASFGQSSYEQYF
TGCAGTGCTAGTTTTGGGCAGAGCTCCTACGAGCAGTACTTC
>TRBJ2-1|14|-|few|TRBV29-1
CSVRQRVPYNEQFF
TGCAGCGTCCGACAGAGGGTCCCCTACAATGAGCAGTTCTTC
>TRBJ1-5|16|-|-|TRBV12-3/TRBV12-4
CASSLAPGGSNQPQHF
TGTGCCAGCAGTTTAGCGCCGGGGGGTAGCAATCAGCCCCAGCATTTT
>TRBJ1-6|15|-|few|TRBV2
CASSVREGARSPLHF
TGTGCCAGCAGTGTCAGGGAAGGCGCTCGTTCACCCCTCCACTTT
>TRBJ2-1|12|-|-|TRBV10-2
CASSGSLNGQFF
TGCGCCAGCAGTGGGAGTCTGAACGGGCAGTTCTTC
>TRBJ1-1|14|-|-|TRBV27
CASSSAGPHTEAFF
TGTGCCAGCAGTTCTGCGGGACCCCACACTGAAGCTTTCTTT
>TRBJ2-7|14|TRBD2|-|TRBV7-2
CASSPTSGHYEQYF
TGTGCCAGCAGCCCGACTAGCGGCCACTACGAGCAGTACTTC
>TRBJ2-5|15|-|-|TRBV7-9
CASSLGGPAPETQYF
TGTGCCAGCAGCTTAGGAGGCCCCGCCCCAGAGACCCAGTACTTC
>TRBJ2-5|14|-|-|TRBV3-1
CASSQEGGQETQYF
TGTGCCAGCAGCCAAGAGGGTGGGCAAGAGACCCAGTACTTC
>TRBJ1-2|13|-|few|TRBV29-1
CSVEPGGDYGYTF
TGCAGCGTCGAGCCAGGCGGAGACTATGGCTACACCTTC
>TRBJ2-1|15|-|-|TRBV7-9
CASSPRHVSYNEQFF
TGTGCCAGCAGTCCGAGGCATGTTTCCTACAATGAGCAGTTCTTC
>TRBJ1-2|14|-|-|TRBV5-5
CASSLYRDDYGNTF
TGTGCCAGCAGCCTGTACAGGGATGACTATGGCAACACCTTC
>TRBJ2-7|14|TRBD2|-|TRBV6-2/TRBV6-3
CASSSTSGSNEQYF
TGTGCCAGCAGTTCGACTAGCGGGAGCAATGAGCAGTACTTC
>TRBJ1-2|15|-|-|TRBV6-5
CASSRITGTVHGYTF
TGTGCCAGCAGTCGGATCACCGGAACAGTTCATGGCTACACCTTC
>TRBJ2-5|13|TRBD1|few|TRBV2
CASSYGQGIEQYF
TGTGCCAGCAGCTACGGACAGGGGATAGAGCAGTACTTC
>TRBJ1-4|14|-|-|TRBV7-9
CAGSLKQDNEKLFF
TGTGCCGGCAGCTTAAAACAGGATAATGAAAAACTGTTTTTT
>TRBJ1-2|13|-|-|TRBV29-1
CSSLGGVNYGYTF
TGCAGCTCTTTAGGGGGAGTTAACTATGGCTACACCTTC
>TRBJ1-5|13|-|-|TRBV20-1
CSARGQLEQPQHF
TGCAGTGCCCGAGGACAGTTGGAGCAGCCCCAGCATTTT
>TRBJ2-3|11|-|few|TRBV20-1
CSARGRHTQYF
TGCAGTGCTAGAGGGAGGCATACGCAGTATTTT
>TRBJ1-1|14|-|once|TRBV7-2
CASSLDSTNTEAFF
TGTGCCAGCAGCTTAGACAGTACAAACACTGAAGCTTTCTTT
>TRBJ2-7|13|-|few|TRBV6-6
CASSGPPGSEQYF
TGTGCCAGCAGCGGTCCTCCAGGGAGCGAGCAGTACTTC
>TRBJ2-6|15|-|-|TRBV5-1
CASSPLSSGANVLTF
TGCGCCAGCAGCCCCCTCTCCTCTGGGGCCAACGTCCTGACTTTC
>TRBJ2-7|13|-|-|TRBV20-1
CSAEGLGAYEQYF
TGCAGTGCGGAGGGCCTGGGAGCGTACGAGCAGTACTTC
>TRBJ2-1|15|-|-|TRBV28
CASSFAGRSYNEQFF
TGTGCCAGCAGTTTTGCGGGACGATCATACAATGAGCAGTTCTTC
>TRBJ2-7|14|TRBD2|few|TRBV20-1
CSAYYPGLVYEQYF
TGCAGTGCTTACTATCCCGGACTAGTTTACGAGCAGTACTTC
>TRBJ1-2|16|TRBD1|few|TRBV12-3/TRBV12-4
CASSPSTGVRGYGYTF
TGTGCCAGCAGCCCTAGTACAGGGGTACGCGGCTATGGCTACACCTTC
>TRBJ2-3|17|-|-|TRBV9
CASSVPLGEGGTDTQYF
TGTGCCAGCAGCGTTCCCTTGGGCGAAGGCGGCACAGATACGCAGTATTTT
>TRBJ2-1|15|TRBD1|-|TRBV5-5
CASRVVTGGRNEQFF
TGTGCCAGCAGAGTGGTTACAGGGGGAAGGAATGAGCAGTTCTTC
>TRBJ2-1|18|TRBD2|-|TRBV15
CATSRDLGGGFSYNEQFF
TGTGCCACCAGCAGAGATCTCGGGGGGGGATTTTCCTACAATGAGCAGTTCTTC
>TRBJ2-2|13|-|few|TRBV6-6
CASSYTRTGELFF
TGTGCCAGCAGTTATACTAGGACCGGGGAGCTGTTTTTT
>TRBJ1-1|18|TRBD1|-|TRBV4-1
CASSQDRTGGPSNAEAFF
TGCGCCAGCAGCCAAGACAGAACAGGGGGTCCCTCTAACGCTGAAGCTTTCTTT
>TRBJ2-5|14|-|-|TRBV20-1
CSGLRDLDGETQYF
TGCAGTGGTTTGAGGGACTTGGACGGAGAGACCCAGTACTTC
>TRBJ2-3|15|-|-|TRBV10-1
CASSDASGRTDTQYF
TGCGCCAGCAGTGATGCAAGCGGTCGCACAGATACGCAGTATTTT
>TRBJ2-1|15|TRBD1|few|TRBV20-1
CSASTGTDTYNEQFF
TGCAGTGCTAGTACCGGGACAGATACCTACAATGAGCAGTTCTTC
>TRBJ1-6|12|-|-|TRBV20-1
CSAREHNSPLHF
TGCAGTGCTAGAGAACATAATTCACCCCTCCACTTT
>TRBJ2-1|12|-|-|TRBV7-2
CASSLSENEQFF
TGTGCCAGCAGCTTGAGCGAGAATGAGCAGTTCTTC
>TRBJ2-7|14|-|few|TRBV21-1
CASSKTPGRYEQYF
TGTGCCAGCAGCAAGACGCCAGGGAGGTACGAGCAGTACTTC
>TRBJ1-2|13|-|few|TRBV7-3
CASSLYKTYGYTF
TGTGCCAGCAGCTTATACAAAACCTATGGCTACACCTTC
>TRBJ1-2|15|-|few|TRBV12-3/TRBV12-4
CASSYLGPRSSGYTF
TGTGCCAGCAGTTACCTGGGACCGAGGTCGTCAGGGTACACCTTC
>TRBJ2-7|14|-|few|TRBV20-1
CSATLPGRSYEQYF
TGCAGTGCGACCCTCCCGGGCCGGTCCTACGAGCAGTACTTC
>TRBJ1-1|14|TRBD1|-|TRBV7-2
CASSDGQGLPEAFF
TGTGCCAGCAGCGACGGACAGGGCTTACCTGAAGCTTTCTTT
>TRBJ2-3|15|TRBD1|-|TRBV5-4
CASSVTGVSTDTQYF
TGTGCCAGCAGCGTAACAGGGGTGAGCACAGATACGCAGTATTTT
>TRBJ2-5|15|TRBD1|-|TRBV11-2
CASRGNRGRGETQYF
TGTGCCAGCAGGGGGAACAGGGGGCGCGGGGAGACCCAGTACTTC
>TRBJ2-1|14|-|-|TRBV12-3/TRBV12-4
CASNSGGQTSEQFF
TGTGCCAGCAACTCCGGGGGGCAAACGAGTGAGCAGTTCTTC
>TRBJ2-1|15|-|-|TRBV20-1
CSASRIATSYNEQFF
TGCAGTGCTAGTCGGATAGCCACCTCCTACAATGAGCAGTTCTTC
>TRBJ2-1|16|TRBD2|few|TRBV27
CASTPSGLAGYNEQFF
TGTGCCAGCACTCCCTCGGGACTAGCGGGATACAATGAGCAGTTCTTC
>TRBJ1-1|12|TRBD1|-|TRBV7-9
CASSPGGPAAFF
TGTGCCAGCAGCCCAGGGGGACCGGCAGCTTTCTTT
>TRBJ2-1|15|-|-|TRBV7-2
CASSPDRTLGNEQFF
TGTGCCAGCAGCCCAGACAGGACCCTCGGCAATGAGCAGTTCTTC
>TRBJ2-5|13|-|few|TRBV27
CASSSDPPVAQYF
TGTGCCAGCAGTTCGGACCCTCCGGTCGCCCAGTACTTC
>TRBJ1-4|14|-|-|TRBV12-3/TRBV12-4
CASGPGPANEKLFF
TGTGCCAGCGGCCCAGGGCCGGCTAATGAAAAACTGTTTTTT
>TRBJ1-1|15|-|few|TRBV20-1
CSARDPGRPNTEAFF
TGCAGTGCTAGAGATCCCGGCCGGCCGAACACTGAAGCTTTCTTT